Below are 11 T cell receptor beta chains sequenced from a single sample in a study of T cell therapy after organ transplantation. Antigens for these TCRs are unknown. The protocol was immunoSEQ multiplex PCR, while the TCRdb copy is restricted to in-frame clones and leaves out a portion. The table includes about 48,000 clones, around 93% detected once. Sequencing used CD8+ T cells from blood, obtained before autologous CMV-specific T cell therapy. These receptor sequences come from a human patient who had received a solid organ transplant and had CMV disease.

The V call is TRBV29-1, the J call TRBJ2-7; perhaps TRBD1 as D (6 bases). The CDR3 has 13 residues. Germline V CDR1 and CDR2: SQVTM, ANQGSEA. V was trimmed by 8 bases and J by 6 bases, leaving 20 bases between them. CDR3 coding DNA: TGCAGCATAATATACCAAGGGGGTAGCGAGCAGTACTTC. Its protein is CSIIYQGGSEQYF.

The chain is built from TRBV6-5 and TRBJ2-2; D not certain. The germline V gene encodes CDR1 MNHEY and CDR2 SVGAGI. Trimming took 2 bases from V and 7 from J, leaving 11 bases between them. CDR3 size: 14 residues. CDR3 coding DNA: TGTGCCAGCAGTTACGCAGGATCGGGCGGGGAGCTGTTTTTT. Protein sequence: CASSYAGSGGELFF.

The rearrangement joins TRBV9 to TRBJ2-5, with 7 nucleotides matching TRBD1. The CDR3 contains 15 residues. Looked up from germline, CDR1 is SGDLS and CDR2 is YYNGEE. The V segment lost 1 base and the J segment 5 bases; nucleotides outside the gene matches: 8. CDR3 coding DNA: TGTGCCAGCAGCGTACTAACGACAGGGATGGAGACCCAGTACTTC. Translating gives CASSVLTTGMETQYF.

The chain joins TRBV14 to TRBJ1-3; D is uncertain. The V gene lost 0 bases and the J gene lost 0 bases, with 9 bases spanning the gap. This CDR3 spans 16 amino acids. Germline assignment: CDR1 SGHDN and CDR2 FVKESK. In nucleotides, the CDR3 is TGTGCCAGCAGCCAAGATCAGTTTTACTCTGGAAACACCATATATTTT. Translated, it gives CASSQDQFYSGNTIYF.

The chain links TRBV9 to TRBJ2-7; D tentatively fits TRBD1 or TRBD2 (5 bases each). The CDR3 is 13 amino acids. The germline CDR1 and CDR2 sequences are SGDLS and YYNGEE. V dropped 4 bases and J dropped 0 bases, with 8 bases sitting between them. The CDR3 region has the DNA TGTGCCAGCAGCCCGGGGCCCTCCTACGAGCAGTACTTC. It encodes CASSPGPSYEQYF.

J is TRBJ1-4 and V is TRBV4-3; weak D call: TRBD1 (5 bases). Deletions cut 0 bases from V and 0 bases from J, with 11 bases between. The CDR3 spans 17 residues. Germline V CDR1 and CDR2: LGHNA, YSLEER. This CDR3 reads CASSQDPGPPTNEKLFF. The DNA for the CDR3 is TGCGCCAGCAGCCAAGATCCGGGGCCGCCAACTAATGAAAAACTGTTTTTT.

The chain combines TRBV5-1 with TRBJ2-7; 7 bases line up with TRBD2. From germline, CDR1 is SGHRS and CDR2 YFSETQ. This CDR3 region has 14 residues. J gave up 0 bases and V 5 bases, and 5 bases lay outside the gene matches. In DNA, the CDR3 is TGCGCCAGCAGGACGGGACTAACCTCCTACGAGCAGTACTTC. Translated: CASRTGLTSYEQYF.

This sequence joins TRBV5-8 and TRBJ2-5, with 11 positions matching TRBD2. The CDR3 totals 16 residues. Germline assignment: CDR1 SGHTS and CDR2 YDEGEE. The V gene end was trimmed by 4 bases and the J gene end by 1 base; junction bases not matched to a gene: 6. CDR3 loop: CASSPRLAGLQETQYF. The CDR3 DNA follows: TGTGCCAGCAGCCCAAGACTAGCGGGGCTCCAAGAGACCCAGTACTTC. Full variable domain (remainder filled in from reference TRBV5-8 and TRBJ2-5): EAGVTQSPTHLIKTRGQQATLRCSPISGHTSVYWYQQALGLGLQFLLWYDEGEERNRGNFPPRFSGRQFPNYSSELNVNALELEDSALYLCASSPRLAGLQETQYFGPGTRLLVL.

The chain uses TRBV2 and TRBJ2-7; D not resolved. The germline V gene encodes CDR1 SNHLY and CDR2 FYNNEI. This CDR3 region has 13 residues. Trimming removed 2 bases from V and 3 bases from J, with 8 bases in between. The DNA for the CDR3 is TGTGCCAGCAGTGAAACCCCATTCTACGAGCAGTACTTC. As protein: CASSETPFYEQYF.

V usage is TRBV11-3 and J usage is TRBJ2-2, with D unresolved. Germline CDR1 is SGHNT and CDR2 is YENEEA. CDR3 length equals 13 residues. Trimming stripped 6 bases from V and 1 base from J, with 6 bases between. As DNA, the CDR3 is TGTGCCAGCAGTACAGTGAACACCGGGGAGCTGTTTTTT. It codes for CASSTVNTGELFF.

V and J are TRBV6-5 and TRBJ1-1, with a tentative D call TRBD1 (5 bases). Germline CDR1 reads MNHEY; CDR2 reads SVGAGI. The ends were cut back, 3 bases at V and 4 bases at J, with 15 bases in the middle. The CDR3 runs 15 residues. CDR3 protein: CASSYFNGGGTEAFF. CDR3 sequence (DNA): TGTGCCAGCAGTTATTTTAACGGCGGGGGCACTGAAGCTTTCTTT.